What follows is one T cell receptor (beta chain) and its context. Its antigen is unidentified. TCRdb keeps only in-frame clones here, not all; method: immunoSEQ multiplex PCR. Here the sample spans just under 85,000 clones, approximately 90% being singletons. From germline, CDR1 is MNHNY and CDR2 SVGAGI (reference sequence). This CDR3 comprises 12 residues. The trim removed 8 bases at V and 5 bases at J, leaving 3 bases unmatched. These data belong to a study of graft-versus-host responses after intestinal transplantation. The sequence was obtained from a human donor who was the organ donor for an intestinal transplant. J is TRBJ1-1 and V is TRBV6-6, with 9 bases that match TRBD1. The input for sequencing was unstimulated CD8+ T cells sorted from spleen or lymph node cells, taken before transplant. CDR3 amino acids: CASGTGMTEAFF. As DNA, the CDR3 is TGTGCCAGCGGGACAGGGATGACTGAAGCTTTCTTT.